Listed here are 11 T cell receptor beta chains from one sample, sequenced in a study of blood T cell repertoires in COVID-19. The data were produced by immunoSEQ multiplex PCR, yet TCRdb's version contains in-frame clones alone and is incomplete. Of 450,000 to 600,000 clones in the sample, about nine tenths were seen once. Sequencing input: PBMCs or T cells enriched from blood (not recorded which). The receptor source for this set is a woman younger than 35 who had recovered from COVID-19.

This clone occurred a few times. This chain joins TRBV28 and TRBJ1-2; 9 nucleotides line up with TRBD1. V was pared by 6 bases and J by 4 bases, with 18 bases of the junction left unmatched. The germline V gene has CDR1 MDHEN and CDR2 SYDVKM. The CDR3 is 18 amino acids. Here the CDR3 reads CASRLGGQGNSGSYGYTF. In DNA, the CDR3 is TGTGCCAGCAGGCTGGGGGGACAGGGTAATTCCGGGTCCTATGGCTACACCTTC.

V gene TRBV6-6 combines with J gene TRBJ2-1, with TRBD2 matching 12 bases. Germline-derived CDR1 and CDR2 are MNHNY and SVGAGI (reference sequence). Trimming took 4 bases from V and 8 from J; bases not matched to a gene: 9. The CDR3 loop spans 16 amino acids. DNA of the CDR3: TGTGCCAGCAGTTCATCTAGCGGGGGGGCCTTGGATGAGCAGTTCTTC. Translated: CASSSSSGGALDEQFF.

This clone appeared once. The genes are TRBV5-8 and TRBJ2-5; tentative D call: TRBD2 (6 bases). V was cut by 0 bases and J by 12 bases, with 9 bases left in between. The CDR3 has 11 amino acids. The V gene's germline CDR1 is SGHTS and CDR2 YDEGEE. The CDR3 is CASSLGSGEYF. CDR3 DNA sequence: TGTGCCAGCAGCTTGGGATCGGGGGAGTACTTC.

V usage is TRBV28 and J usage is TRBJ2-3; 11 bases agree with TRBD2. CDR1 is MDHEN, CDR2 SYDVKM, per germline. The CDR3 extends over 15 amino acids. V lost 6 bases and J lost 6; bases outside the gene matches: 8. The CDR3 loop is CASSLSGGAMDTQYF. CDR3 DNA: TGTGCCAGCAGCCTTAGCGGGGGGGCTATGGATACGCAGTATTTT.

The rearrangement uses TRBV15 and TRBJ1-1; 8 bases are a match to TRBD1. Germline V gene sequence: CDR1 LNHNV, CDR2 YYDKDF (reference sequence). The CDR3 is 15 residues long. V lost 2 bases to trimming and J lost 10 bases; unmatched junction nucleotides: 12. Written as DNA, the CDR3 is TGTGCCACCAGCAGAAGGGGGACAGGTCCTCACATAGCTTTCTTT. Protein product: CATSRRGTGPHIAFF.

CDR3 sequence: CASSRDGGGTGELFF. The CDR3 DNA follows: TGTGCCAGCAGCCGGGACGGGGGGGGAACCGGGGAGCTGTTTTTT. The chain joins TRBV5-4 to TRBJ2-2, with 8 bases that match TRBD2. J lost 5 bases, V lost 4 bases, and 7 bases had no gene match. This CDR3 is 15 amino acids long. In germline, CDR1 is SGHNT, CDR2 YYREEE (reference sequence).

This chain uses TRBV2 with TRBJ2-7, with 13 bases fitting TRBD2. The trim removed 4 bases at V and 5 bases at J, leaving 8 bases unmatched. The CDR3 runs to 16 residues. Germline V gene lookup returns CDR1 SNHLY and CDR2 FYNNEI. The CDR3 DNA sequence: TGTGCCAGCAGTGGAGGAACTAGCGGGGGGGTCCACGAGCAGTACTTC. The encoded protein is CASSGGTSGGVHEQYF.

CDR3 amino acids: CATSGTGSSYNEQFF. The CDR3 DNA follows: TGTGCCACCAGTGGGACAGGGAGCTCCTACAATGAGCAGTTCTTC. The rearrangement links TRBV24-1 to TRBJ2-1, with 8 bases fitting TRBD1. This CDR3 region has 15 residues. V was pared by 5 bases and J by 0 bases, with 2 bases of the junction left unmatched. Germline V gene sequence: CDR1 KGHDR, CDR2 SFDVKD.

This rearrangement joins TRBV19 to TRBJ1-4, with 10 bases lining up with TRBD1. V shed 5 bases and J 8 bases; nucleotides not matched to a gene: 5. Per germline, CDR1 LNHDA and CDR2 SQIVND (reference sequence). The CDR3 is made up of 14 amino acids. DNA for the CDR3: TGTGCCAGTAGTCAAGACAGGGGGCTCGAAAAACTGTTTTTT. As protein: CASSQDRGLEKLFF.

The chain couples TRBV9 to TRBJ2-5; 13 bases are shared with TRBD2. V lost 4 bases, J lost 6 bases, and 9 bases stayed unmatched. This CDR3 is 16 amino acids long. Germline lookup yields CDR1 SGDLS and CDR2 YYNGEE. The DNA of the CDR3 is TGTGCCAGCAGCCCTGGGACTAGCGGGGCTCAGAAGACCCAGTACTTC. Its protein is CASSPGTSGAQKTQYF.

This rearrangement joins TRBV30 to TRBJ2-5, with 7 nucleotides matching TRBD2. The germline V gene encodes CDR1 GTSNPN and CDR2 SVGIG (reference sequence). J was trimmed by 2 bases and V by 3 bases; bases with no gene match: 3. The CDR3 length is 13 residues. Here the CDR3 reads CAWSASGQETQYF. CDR3 nucleotide sequence: TGTGCCTGGAGCGCTAGCGGACAAGAGACCCAGTACTTC.